This T cell receptor beta chain was recovered during a study of cytomegalovirus exposure and HLA in healthy donors. This clone turned up a few times. Its antigen is currently unknown. Overall study results and limits: Researchers catalogued some 160 TCR beta chains as cytomegalovirus-associated.

CDR3 size: 14 residues. Trimming removed 4 bases from V and 6 bases from J, with 16 bases in between. The germline CDR1 and CDR2 sequences are SNHLY and FYNNEI. The PCR used 60 Vbeta and 13 Jbeta primers. Profiled with immunoSEQ multiplex PCR; TCRdb holds only in-frame clones, not every one. The sample lists about 190,000 clones; 75% to 80% were seen once. This TCR derives from a woman in her thirties in good health and CMV-seropositive. The chain carries TRBV2 and TRBJ2-7, with D possibly matching TRBD1 (6 bases). The sample consisted of PBMCs. The CDR3 DNA follows: TGTGCCAGCAGTGGACCCCAAAGGGGGATCGAGCAGTACTTC. Its translation: CASSGPQRGIEQYF.